The 29 T cell receptor beta chains below all came from one sample that was sequenced in a study of T cells after yellow fever vaccination. Via MiXCR, TCRdb re-called the 5' RACE reads, giving one row per CDR3 protein. Of under 700,000 distinct CDR3 sequences listed, around 17% are singletons. The specimen comprised PBMCs, sampled around 5 days after the first yellow fever vaccination. The source is a man aged 18 to 30 who received the YFV17D yellow fever vaccine.

This clonotype was seen only a few times. The rearrangement uses TRBV5-1 and TRBJ2-2, with D unresolved. Trimming cost V 1 base and J 3 bases, with 7 bases left between them. The germline V gene has CDR1 SGHRS and CDR2 YFSETQ. There are 14 residues in the CDR3. The CDR3 DNA is TGCGCCAGCAGCTTGCTTGGGTACACCGGGGAGCTGTTTTTT. This encodes CASSLLGYTGELFF.

This clonotype was recorded a few times. J is TRBJ2-7 and V is TRBV5-6; TRBD1 matches at 8 bases. V shed 6 bases and J 2 bases; nucleotides not matched to a gene: 7. CDR1 is SGHDT, CDR2 YYEEEE, per germline. The CDR3 loop spans 14 amino acids. The CDR3 spells CASTRQGTAYEQYV. CDR3 DNA sequence: TGTGCCAGCACCAGACAGGGGACGGCCTACGAGCAGTACGTC.

This clonotype was picked up a small number of times. The chain combines TRBV5-1 with TRBJ1-6; D not certain. The germline V gene encodes CDR1 SGHRS and CDR2 YFSETQ. Trimming removed 4 bases from V and 7 bases from J, with 9 bases in between. The CDR3 runs 13 residues. DNA for the CDR3: TGCGCCAGCAGCCCCGCGGAGAATTCACCCCTCCACTTT. Translation gives CASSPAENSPLHF.

Concerning this clonotype itself: One end of the junction is discordant with germline, which a read error may explain. The chain carries TRBV20-1 and TRBJ2-6; possibly TRBD1 for D (5 bases). From germline, CDR1 is DFQATT and CDR2 SNEGSKA (reference sequence). There are 19 residues in the CDR3. CDR3 sequence (DNA): TGCTGTGCTAGAGAGGCAGGGCTCAGGCTCATCTCTGGGGCCAACGTCCTGACTTTC. Translated, it gives CCAREAGLRLISGANVLTF.

The chain combines TRBV5-5 with TRBJ1-3; possibly TRBD1 for D (5 bases). Germline-derived CDR1 and CDR2 are SGHKS and YYEKEE (reference sequence). The CDR3 is made up of 15 amino acids. The V end was cut by 0 bases, the J end by 1 base, with 8 bases between. This CDR3 is CASSLVRGSGNTIYF. CDR3 bases: TGTGCCAGCAGCTTGGTTCGGGGGTCTGGAAACACCATATATTTT. The full variable domain, its missing parts supplied by reference TRBV5-5 and TRBJ1-3, is DAGVTQSPTHLIKTRGQQVTLRCSPISGHKSVSWYQQVLGQGPQFIFQYYEKEERGRGNFPDRFSARQFPNYSSELNVNALLLGDSALYLCASSLVRGSGNTIYFGEGSWLTVV.

This clonotype was counted only a few times. The rearrangement joins TRBV6-5 to TRBJ2-1, with 7 bases identical to TRBD2. CDR1 is MNHEY, CDR2 SVGAGI, per germline. CDR3 size: 14 residues. J was trimmed by 5 bases and V by 2 bases; bases with no gene match: 3. CDR3 loop: CASSYGTTHNEQFF. In DNA form, the CDR3 reads TGTGCCAGCAGTTACGGGACTACTCACAATGAGCAGTTCTTC.

Ten or more counts support this clonotype. This chain uses TRBV6-5 with TRBJ2-2; D is perhaps TRBD1 (6 bases). The V gene lost 0 bases and the J gene lost 3 bases, with 14 bases spanning the gap. The CDR3 loop spans 17 amino acids. Germline V gene data show CDR1 as MNHEY and CDR2 as SVGAGI. CDR3 loop: CASSYSPRGADTGELFF. The CDR3 nucleotides are TGTGCCAGCAGTTACTCCCCCAGGGGTGCGGACACCGGGGAGCTGTTTTTT.

This clonotype was observed a few times. This sequence joins TRBV20-1 and TRBJ1-4; D is possibly TRBD1 (6 bases). CDR1 and CDR2 from the germline V gene are DFQATT and SNEGSKA (reference sequence). The V end lost 5 bases, the J end lost 4 bases, and 11 bases lay between the germline ends. The CDR3 extends over 13 amino acids. CDR3 region: CSALQGSNEKLFF. Written as DNA, the CDR3 is TGCAGTGCTTTACAGGGAAGTAATGAAAAACTGTTTTTT.

In its sample, this clonotype was seen a few times. This rearrangement joins TRBV11-1 to TRBJ2-1, with D perhaps being TRBD1 or TRBD2 (5 bases each). V lost 5 bases, J lost 9 bases, and 11 bases lay in between. There are 12 residues in the CDR3. Germline V gives CDR1 SGHAT, CDR2 FQDESV (reference sequence). CDR3 DNA: TGTGCCAGCAGCCAGGGACGGCTTGAGCAGTTCTTC. Protein sequence: CASSQGRLEQFF.

This clonotype appeared a few times. This chain uses TRBV6-7 with TRBJ2-7, with a weak D call TRBD2 (5 bases). TRBV6-7 is marked as an open reading frame, function uncertain. CDR3 size: 15 residues. V gave up 6 bases and J gave up 3 bases, with 18 bases separating them. In nucleotides, the CDR3 is TGTGCCAGCAGAAACTCCCTAGCTAGCAGCTACGAGCAGTACGTC. This translates into CASRNSLASSYEQYV.

V is TRBV24-1 and J is TRBJ2-1, with D maybe TRBD2 (5 bases). CDR1 and CDR2 (germline): KGHDR, SFDVKD. V lost 9 bases to trimming and J lost 1 base, with 12 bases between them. CDR3 size: 14 residues. The CDR3 sequence: CATGKAGSYNEQFF. The CDR3 DNA reads as TGTGCCACCGGGAAGGCGGGTTCCTACAATGAGCAGTTCTTC.

This clonotype showed up just a few times. This chain joins TRBV4-1 and TRBJ1-5, with 7 bases that match TRBD1. J lost 8 bases, V lost 2 bases, and 6 bases had no gene match. This CDR3 region has 14 residues. Germline V gene data show CDR1 as MGHRA and CDR2 as YSYEKL. The CDR3 spells CASSQTQGQEPQHF. DNA for the CDR3: TGCGCCAGCAGCCAAACACAGGGGCAGGAGCCCCAGCATTTT.

This clonotype was found a few times. Written as DNA, the CDR3 is TGTGCCACCAGTGATTTGCCCGGGACAGGGGGCATCACTGAAGCTTTCTTT. This translates into CATSDLPGTGGITEAFF. The V and J genes are TRBV24-1 and TRBJ1-1, with TRBD1 identical over 12 bases. V lost 0 bases, J lost 4 bases, and 5 bases stayed unmatched. The CDR3 length is 17 residues. Germline values: CDR1 KGHDR, CDR2 SFDVKD.

This clonotype appeared many times. The chain employs TRBV7-3 and TRBJ2-2; D remains ambiguous. Germline assignment: CDR1 SGHTA and CDR2 FQGTGA. This CDR3 region has 11 residues. V gave up 4 bases and J gave up 6 bases, with 3 bases separating them. CDR3 sequence (DNA): TGTGCCAGCAGCTCCTCCGGGGAGCTGTTTTTT. This gives the protein CASSSSGELFF.

In this sample, this clonotype turned up a few times. The chain carries TRBV6-1 and TRBJ1-1; possibly TRBD1 for D (6 bases). This CDR3 spans 15 amino acids. V lost 4 bases and J lost 1, with 13 bases in between. Per germline, CDR1 MNHNS and CDR2 SASEGT. The CDR3: CASSAGVVGNTEAFF. The CDR3 bases are TGTGCCAGCAGTGCAGGGGTTGTGGGGAACACTGAAGCTTTCTTT.

In its sample, this clonotype was seen a few times. This chain uses TRBV9 with TRBJ1-1; unclear D gene. Trimming shortened V by 4 bases and J by 0 bases, and 10 bases separated the two germline ends. The CDR3 loop spans 14 amino acids. Germline V lookup: CDR1 SGDLS, CDR2 YYNGEE. For the CDR3, the DNA is TGTGCCAGCAGCCCCCGTAGCATGAACACTGAAGCTTTCTTT. Translating it yields CASSPRSMNTEAFF.

The genes are TRBV6-1 and TRBJ2-6; D unresolved. Trimming stripped 6 bases from V and 0 bases from J, with 18 bases between. CDR1 MNHNS and CDR2 SASEGT come from the germline V gene. The CDR3 runs 18 residues. Written as DNA, the CDR3 is TGTGCCAGCAGCGCTAGGAGAGCTTCTCACTCTGGGGCCAACGTCCTGACTTTC. Its translation is CASSARRASHSGANVLTF.

This clonotype was observed a few times. The chain joins TRBV3-1 to TRBJ1-1, with D possibly TRBD1 on 6 matching bases. CDR1 is LGHDT, CDR2 YNNKEL, per germline (reference sequence). V shed 1 base and J shed 8 bases, with 17 bases lying between them. The CDR3 runs 15 residues. CDR3 amino acids: CASSQGWAGESEAFF. For the CDR3, the DNA is TGTGCCAGCAGCCAAGGATGGGCAGGGGAGTCCGAAGCTTTCTTT.

The rearrangement uses TRBV28 and TRBJ2-3; 13 nucleotides match TRBD2. This CDR3 is built from 14 residues. V was clipped by 6 bases and J by 4 bases; unmatched bases: 1. The germline gives CDR1 MDHEN, CDR2 SYDVKM. The CDR3 bases are TGTGCCAGCAGGGGACTAGCGGGGCCAGATACGCAGTATTTT. Encoded protein: CASRGLAGPDTQYF.

This sequence joins TRBV5-1 and TRBJ2-5, with D possibly being TRBD2 (6 bases). The length of the CDR3 is 15 residues. V shed 5 bases and J shed 1 base, with 15 bases lying between them. Germline V CDR1 and CDR2: SGHRS, YFSETQ. CDR3 nucleotides: TGCGCCAGCAGAATCGTCGGGGGAACCCAAGAGACCCAGTACTTC. It specifies CASRIVGGTQETQYF. Drawing the rest from reference TRBV5-1 and TRBJ2-5, the complete variable domain is KAGVTQTPRYLIKTRGQQVTLSCSPISGHRSVSWYQQTPGQGLQFLFEYFSETQRNKGNFPGRFSGRQFSNSRSEMNVSTLELGDSALYLCASRIVGGTQETQYFGPGTRLLVL.

This clonotype was found a few times. This sequence joins TRBV15 and TRBJ1-1; D is ambiguous. The CDR3 has 15 amino acids. V was clipped by 3 bases and J by 0 bases, with 11 bases between them. The germline V gene encodes CDR1 LNHNV and CDR2 YYDKDF (reference sequence). The CDR3 protein is CATSSDRRMNTEAFF. In DNA, the CDR3 is TGTGCCACCAGCAGTGACCGAAGAATGAACACTGAAGCTTTCTTT. The complete variable domain, with remaining parts taken from reference TRBV15 and TRBJ1-1, reads DAMVIQNPRYQVTQFGKPVTLSCSQTLNHNVMYWYQQKSSQAPKLLFHYYDKDFNNEADTPDNFQSRRPNTSFCFLDIRSPGLGDTAMYLCATSSDRRMNTEAFFGQGTRLTVV.

This clonotype was seen a handful of times. This chain links TRBV7-8 with TRBJ2-3; 7 positions match TRBD1. The CDR3 covers 15 residues. V shed 3 bases, J shed 4 bases, and the junction held 7 bases outside the gene matches. CDR1 is SGHVS, CDR2 FQNEAQ, per germline. CDR3 amino acids: CASSFTGDTSDTQYF. In DNA, the CDR3 is TGTGCCAGCAGCTTTACAGGGGATACATCAGATACGCAGTATTTT.

The CDR3 protein is CSAKGTAGRNEQFF. The CDR3 region has the DNA TGCAGTGCTAAAGGGACAGCGGGGAGAAATGAGCAGTTCTTC. The J gene is TRBJ2-1, the V gene TRBV20-1, with D possibly called TRBD1 or TRBD2 (7 bases each). CDR3 size: 14 residues. Germline loops: CDR1 DFQATT, CDR2 SNEGSKA (reference sequence). The V gene lost 4 bases and the J gene lost 7 bases, with 17 bases spanning the gap.

This clonotype occurred a few times. The chain is built from TRBV24-1 and TRBJ2-5, with 9 bases identical to TRBD1. The germline gives CDR1 KGHDR, CDR2 SFDVKD. The CDR3 has 14 residues. J gave up 4 bases and V 9 bases, and 8 bases lay outside the gene matches. CDR3 protein: CATARQGGGETQYF. The CDR3 nucleotides are TGTGCCACCGCACGACAGGGGGGAGGAGAGACCCAGTACTTC.

V usage is TRBV12-3 or TRBV12-4 and J usage is TRBJ2-3; the match to TRBD2 covers 15 bases. The V and J ends lost 6 bases and 4 bases, in that order; junction bases with no gene match: 8. The CDR3 is 17 residues long. This chain's CDR3 is CASRGLAGGTRADTQYF. In DNA form, the CDR3 reads TGTGCCAGCAGAGGACTAGCGGGGGGGACAAGGGCAGATACGCAGTATTTT.

The rearrangement joins TRBV4-1 to TRBJ1-5, with 8 positions matching TRBD1. Trimming cost V 0 bases and J 6 bases; bases outside gene matches: 1. The length of the CDR3 is 14 residues. The germline CDR1 and CDR2 sequences are MGHRA and YSYEKL. The chain's CDR3 is CASSQDRGPQPQHF. The CDR3 DNA reads as TGCGCCAGCAGCCAAGACAGGGGGCCTCAGCCCCAGCATTTT.

The V and J genes are TRBV20-1 and TRBJ2-2; TRBD1 might be the D (5 bases). V lost 0 bases, J lost 6 bases, and 17 bases lay in between. The CDR3 has 16 residues. Per germline, CDR1 DFQATT and CDR2 SNEGSKA (reference sequence). The CDR3 DNA reads TGCAGTGCTAGAGATTTTGGGCGGACGACAGCCGGGGAGCTGTTTTTT. The encoded protein is CSARDFGRTTAGELFF.

V and J are TRBV5-1 and TRBJ2-5; D gene uncertain. CDR1 is SGHRS and CDR2 is YFSETQ in the germline V gene. V shed 4 bases and J shed 3 bases, with 13 bases lying between them. CDR3 size: 14 residues. The CDR3 region has the DNA TGCGCCAGCAGCCCGGGTACCATTAAAGAGACCCAGTACTTC. Translating it yields CASSPGTIKETQYF.

In its sample, this clonotype was seen a few times. Written as DNA, the CDR3 is TGTGCCAGCAGCCCTCGACAGGCCACGGATACGCAGTATTTT. This gives the protein CASSPRQATDTQYF. The J gene is TRBJ2-3, the V gene TRBV7-3; D may be TRBD1 (6 bases). CDR3 length: 14 amino acids. Germline CDR1 and CDR2: SGHTA and FQGTGA. With 5 bases removed from V and 6 bases from J, the gap between germline ends came to 15 bases.